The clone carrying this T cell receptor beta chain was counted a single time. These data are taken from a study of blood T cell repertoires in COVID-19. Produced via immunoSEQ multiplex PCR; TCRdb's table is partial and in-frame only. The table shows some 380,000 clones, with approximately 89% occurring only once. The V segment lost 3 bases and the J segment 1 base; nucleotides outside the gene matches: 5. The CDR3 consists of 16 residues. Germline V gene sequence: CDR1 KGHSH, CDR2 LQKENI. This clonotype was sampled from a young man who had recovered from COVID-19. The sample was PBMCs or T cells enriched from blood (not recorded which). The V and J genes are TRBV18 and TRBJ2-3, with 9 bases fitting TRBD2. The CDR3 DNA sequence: TGTGCCAGCTCACCCACCAGGACTAGCGGCACAGATACGCAGTATTTT. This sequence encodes CASSPTRTSGTDTQYF.